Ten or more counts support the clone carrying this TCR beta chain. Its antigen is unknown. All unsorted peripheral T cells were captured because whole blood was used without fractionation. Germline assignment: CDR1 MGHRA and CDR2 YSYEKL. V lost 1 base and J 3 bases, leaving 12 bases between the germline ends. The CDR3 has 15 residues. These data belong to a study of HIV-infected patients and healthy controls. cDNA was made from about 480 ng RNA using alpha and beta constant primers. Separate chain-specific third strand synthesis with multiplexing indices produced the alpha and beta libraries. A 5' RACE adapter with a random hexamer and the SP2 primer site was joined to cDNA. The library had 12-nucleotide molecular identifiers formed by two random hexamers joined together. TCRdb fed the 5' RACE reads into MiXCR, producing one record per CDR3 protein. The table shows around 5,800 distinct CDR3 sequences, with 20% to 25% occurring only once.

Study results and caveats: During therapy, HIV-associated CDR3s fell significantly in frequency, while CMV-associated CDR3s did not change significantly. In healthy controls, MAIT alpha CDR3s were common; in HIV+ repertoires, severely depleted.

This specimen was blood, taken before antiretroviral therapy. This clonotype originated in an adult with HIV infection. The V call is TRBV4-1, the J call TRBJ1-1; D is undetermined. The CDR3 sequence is CASSQAPRLDTEAFF. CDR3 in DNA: TGCGCCAGCAGCCAAGCCCCTCGATTAGACACTGAAGCTTTCTTT.